Listed here are 28 T cell receptor beta chains from one sample, sequenced in a study of blood T cell repertoires in COVID-19. Assay: immunoSEQ multiplex PCR; the TCRdb copy retains only in-frame clones and omits some. The sample yields approximately 210,000 clones, approximately 87% seen once. The sample consisted of peripheral blood. Receptor source: a woman aged 70-85 years with active or convalescent COVID-19.

This clone was recorded once. The rearrangement links TRBV28 to TRBJ2-7; 7 bases are a match to TRBD2. The CDR3 is 15 amino acids. Germline V gives CDR1 MDHEN, CDR2 SYDVKM. V lost 3 bases to trimming and J lost 2 bases; unmatched junction nucleotides: 7. CDR3 in amino acids: CASSLVGGSPYEQYF. In DNA, the CDR3 is TGTGCCAGCAGTTTGGTAGGCGGGAGTCCCTACGAGCAGTACTTC.

This chain uses TRBV28 with TRBJ2-3; a possible D gene is TRBD1 (6 bases). Germline V gene sequence: CDR1 MDHEN, CDR2 SYDVKM. The CDR3 runs to 16 residues. V gave up 1 base and J gave up 3 bases, with 14 bases separating them. The CDR3 reads CASSLFGGSRTDTQYF. The CDR3 DNA is TGTGCCAGCAGTTTATTTGGGGGCTCGAGGACAGATACGCAGTATTTT.

V is TRBV19 and J is TRBJ1-5, with 7 bases lining up with TRBD1. The ends lost 8 bases at V and 6 bases at J; junction bases unmatched: 10. CDR3 length: 14 residues. Germline V gene sequence: CDR1 LNHDA, CDR2 SQIVND (reference sequence). The CDR3 is CASSQGPIFQPQHF. CDR3 DNA sequence: TGTGCCAGTTCACAGGGGCCTATTTTTCAGCCCCAGCATTTT.

This chain joins TRBV12-3 or TRBV12-4 and TRBJ2-4; 8 bases are a match to TRBD1. V gave up 7 bases and J gave up 7 bases; unmatched junction bases: 3. CDR3 size: 12 residues. CDR3 coding DNA: TGTGCCAGCACCCGACAGGGGAACATTCAGTACTTC. Translated: CASTRQGNIQYF.

This clone was seen a handful of times. This rearrangement joins TRBV5-6 to TRBJ1-5; D unresolved. Between the trimmed V and J ends, which lost 2 bases and 4 bases, there was a span of 4 bases. The CDR3 runs to 12 residues. In germline, CDR1 is SGHDT, CDR2 YYEEEE. In DNA form, the CDR3 reads TGTGCCAGCAGCTTCCGTAATCAGCCCCAGCATTTT. This gives the protein CASSFRNQPQHF.

The V call is TRBV2, the J call TRBJ1-2; the D gene is possibly TRBD1 (6 bases). The germline V gene has CDR1 SNHLY and CDR2 FYNNEI. This CDR3 has 15 amino acids. The V and J ends lost 6 bases and 5 bases respectively, with 19 bases between them. The DNA of the CDR3 is TGTGCCAGCAGCGCCTTGGGGGCGGGGGGATATGGCTACACCTTC. Encoded protein: CASSALGAGGYGYTF.

The chain uses TRBV19 and TRBJ2-3; D call uncertain. Germline loops: CDR1 LNHDA, CDR2 SQIVND (reference sequence). This CDR3 has 16 amino acids. V lost 3 bases, J lost 3 bases, and 16 bases lay in between. The CDR3 is CASSMYSRLVTDTQYF. The CDR3 DNA reads as TGTGCCAGTAGTATGTATTCACGGCTAGTTACAGATACGCAGTATTTT.

The gene calls are TRBV19 and TRBJ1-1; no clear D. This CDR3 comprises 16 residues. Germline-derived CDR1 and CDR2 are LNHDA and SQIVND (reference sequence). Trimming shortened V by 1 base and J by 11 bases, and 23 bases separated the two germline ends. CDR3 amino acids: CASSIGWESLGRSAFF. The DNA of the CDR3 is TGTGCCAGTAGTATAGGGTGGGAGTCTCTCGGGCGATCGGCTTTCTTT.

This clone has just one count. This chain uses TRBV7-3 with TRBJ1-2; D is ambiguous. Germline loops: CDR1 SGHTA, CDR2 FQGTGA. Trimming pared 4 bases from V and 2 bases from J, leaving 11 bases between. The CDR3 length is 14 residues. The CDR3 DNA follows: TGTGCCAGCAGCTCCGGTCCGGGGAACTATGGCTACACCTTC. Amino acids: CASSSGPGNYGYTF.

This chain links TRBV7-2 with TRBJ2-5, with TRBD2 identical over 11 bases. Germline trimming cut 3 bases from V and 5 bases from J; bases unmatched to any gene: 2. The CDR3 has 14 residues. CDR1 and CDR2 (germline): SGHTA, FQGNSA. CDR3 DNA: TGTGCCAGCAGCTTTACTAGCGGGGGCGAGACCCAGTACTTC. Protein sequence: CASSFTSGGETQYF.

The chain's CDR3 is CASSLGNIQGDTQYF. CDR3 nucleotide sequence: TGTGCCAGCAGCTTAGGAAATATTCAGGGAGATACGCAGTATTTT. The chain carries TRBV7-2 and TRBJ2-3; TRBD1 is a possible D gene (5 bases). Germline V lookup: CDR1 SGHTA, CDR2 FQGNSA. V was shortened by 1 base and J by 5 bases, with 13 bases between the two germline ends. The CDR3 extends over 15 amino acids.

Worth noting for this clone: The junction shows a germline mismatch at one end, possibly a read error. The chain carries TRBV9 and TRBJ1-1, with 11 bases matching TRBD1. The CDR3 is 14 amino acids. Looked up from germline, CDR1 is SGDLS and CDR2 is YYNGEE. The CDR3 region has the DNA TGTGCCAGCAGCGGACGGACAGGGGGCACTGAAGCTCTCTTT. Amino acid sequence: CASSGRTGGTEALF.

This rearrangement joins TRBV5-1 to TRBJ2-5; D may be TRBD2 (6 bases). The germline gives CDR1 SGHRS, CDR2 YFSETQ. Trimming removed 2 bases at V and 2 bases at J, with 10 bases between. This CDR3 contains 14 residues. The DNA for the CDR3 is TGCGCCAGCAGCTTAAGCGGACTACAAGAGACCCAGTACTTC. Translating it yields CASSLSGLQETQYF.

V usage is TRBV7-8 and J usage is TRBJ1-1, with D uncertain. The CDR3 consists of 16 residues. The V end lost 5 bases, the J end lost 0 bases, and 16 bases lay between the germline ends. CDR1 and CDR2 (germline): SGHVS, FQNEAQ. CDR3 nucleotide sequence: TGTGCCAGCAGCCCCCGTGAATATAGCTTGAACACTGAAGCTTTCTTT. Residues: CASSPREYSLNTEAFF.

The chain uses TRBV9 and TRBJ2-3; 13 bases line up with TRBD2. This CDR3 region has 19 residues. V lost 2 bases and J lost 1; bases outside the gene matches: 10. In germline, CDR1 is SGDLS, CDR2 YYNGEE. The CDR3 coding sequence is TGTGCCAGCAGCGTCGGACTAGCGGGGGTTGCTAGCGGCACAGATACGCAGTATTTT. It yields the protein CASSVGLAGVASGTDTQYF.

The J gene is TRBJ1-1, the V gene TRBV4-1; 7 bases map to TRBD1. Germline V CDR1 and CDR2: MGHRA, YSYEKL. The V gene end was trimmed by 3 bases and the J gene end by 6 bases; junction bases not matched to a gene: 4. The CDR3 loop spans 13 amino acids. The CDR3 DNA reads TGCGCCAGCAGCCAGCGTGACAGGGCTGAAGCTTTCTTT. Translated: CASSQRDRAEAFF.

The chain recombines TRBV11-3 with TRBJ2-2; D not resolved. The V end lost 5 bases, the J end lost 8 bases, and 12 bases lay between the germline ends. The CDR3 is 13 amino acids. Germline assignment: CDR1 SGHNT and CDR2 YENEEA. CDR3 DNA sequence: TGTGCCAGCAGCGAGCGTCTGGCGGGGGAGCTGTTTTTT. It yields the protein CASSERLAGELFF.

V is TRBV10-3 and J is TRBJ1-1; 12 positions match TRBD1. With 0 bases clipped from V and 4 bases from J, the junction kept 3 bases outside the gene matches. The CDR3 runs 16 residues. The germline gives CDR1 ENHRY, CDR2 SYGVKD. The CDR3 protein is CAISESGQGATTEAFF. The DNA of the CDR3 is TGTGCCATCAGTGAGTCGGGACAGGGGGCTACCACTGAAGCTTTCTTT.

V is TRBV30 and J is TRBJ2-5; D perhaps matches TRBD1 (6 bases). Germline CDR1 reads GTSNPN; CDR2 reads SVGIG (reference sequence). This CDR3 has 11 amino acids. V dropped 4 bases and J dropped 3 bases, with 6 bases sitting between them. The CDR3 nucleotides are TGTGCCTGGAAGGGGGAAGAGACCCAGTACTTC. Translated, it gives CAWKGEETQYF.

This clone was observed a single time. The chain uses TRBV28 and TRBJ2-7; TRBD2 might be the D (5 bases). The CDR3 is 15 amino acids. V shed 1 base and J shed 0 bases, with 10 bases lying between them. Per the germline V gene, CDR1 is MDHEN and CDR2 is SYDVKM. In DNA, the CDR3 is TGTGCCAGCAGTTTATCCGAGGCGGGCTCCTACGAGCAGTACTTC. This gives the protein CASSLSEAGSYEQYF.

In its sample, this clone was seen once. V and J are TRBV29-1 and TRBJ2-3; 11 nucleotides line up with TRBD2. From germline, CDR1 is SQVTM and CDR2 ANQGSEA. V lost 8 bases to trimming and J lost 0 bases; unmatched junction nucleotides: 4. This CDR3 has 14 amino acids. The CDR3 protein is CSIRTSGSTDTQYF. The CDR3 coding sequence is TGCAGCATCCGGACTAGCGGGAGCACAGATACGCAGTATTTT.

This chain links TRBV6-2 or TRBV6-3 with TRBJ1-2, with a tentative D call TRBD1 (5 bases). The CDR3 spans 11 residues. Trimming left V 6 bases short and J 8 bases short, with 10 bases between. CDR1 and CDR2 (germline): MNHEY, SVGEGT. CDR3 in amino acids: CASSNRLGYTF. The CDR3 nucleotides are TGTGCCAGCAGCAACAGGTTGGGCTACACCTTC.

The chain recombines TRBV3-1 (or the pseudogene TRBV3-2) with TRBJ2-3; no definite D call. Trimming took 4 bases from V and 5 from J, leaving 16 bases between them. This CDR3 region has 15 residues. Germline V gene data show CDR1 as LGHDT and CDR2 as YNNKEL (reference sequence). This CDR3 is CASSPTLGAEDTQYF. CDR3 nucleotide sequence: TGTGCCAGCAGCCCTACTCTAGGAGCTGAAGATACGCAGTATTTT.

The chain carries TRBV5-5 and TRBJ2-7, with 8 bases aligning to TRBD2. CDR3 length equals 16 residues. CDR1 is SGHKS, CDR2 YYEKEE, per germline (reference sequence). V was pared by 1 base and J by 7 bases, with 13 bases of the junction left unmatched. CDR3 sequence: CASSLSTSGVFIEQYF. CDR3 DNA sequence: TGTGCCAGCAGCTTGTCCACTAGCGGAGTTTTTATTGAGCAGTACTTC.

The gene calls are TRBV7-9 and TRBJ2-7; TRBD1 matches at 8 bases. Germline assignment: CDR1 SEHNR and CDR2 FQNEAQ (reference sequence). This CDR3 has 15 residues. With V trimmed by 5 bases and J by 4 bases, 10 bases remained unmatched. The CDR3 loop reads CASSGYDRGRYEQYF. CDR3 coding DNA: TGTGCCAGCAGCGGCTACGACAGGGGCCGATACGAGCAGTACTTC.

The gene calls are TRBV28 and TRBJ1-6; 7 nucleotides align to TRBD1. The CDR3 is 14 residues long. V dropped 6 bases and J dropped 5; count of bases not matched to a gene: 4. Germline CDR1 reads MDHEN; CDR2 reads SYDVKM. The CDR3 DNA follows: TGTGCCAGCAGGGGGGGACAGCATAATTCACCCCTCCACTTT. Translated: CASRGGQHNSPLHF.

The chain joins TRBV6-5 to TRBJ2-5; 7 bases agree with TRBD2. CDR1 and CDR2 from the germline V gene are MNHEY and SVGAGI. V gave up 4 bases and J gave up 5 bases; unmatched junction bases: 13. This CDR3 comprises 16 residues. Written as DNA, the CDR3 is TGTGCCAGCAGTTCGAGTAGGGGAGGGTTTAGGGAGACCCAGTACTTC. It encodes CASSSSRGGFRETQYF.

This clone was recorded only once. This sequence joins TRBV5-1 and TRBJ1-1, with 7 bases identical to TRBD1. Per germline, CDR1 SGHRS and CDR2 YFSETQ. With 4 bases clipped from V and 4 bases from J, the junction kept 10 bases outside the gene matches. The CDR3 length is 15 residues. CDR3 region: CASSPVDRVGTEAFF. The CDR3 DNA sequence: TGCGCCAGCAGCCCGGTTGACAGGGTGGGCACTGAAGCTTTCTTT.